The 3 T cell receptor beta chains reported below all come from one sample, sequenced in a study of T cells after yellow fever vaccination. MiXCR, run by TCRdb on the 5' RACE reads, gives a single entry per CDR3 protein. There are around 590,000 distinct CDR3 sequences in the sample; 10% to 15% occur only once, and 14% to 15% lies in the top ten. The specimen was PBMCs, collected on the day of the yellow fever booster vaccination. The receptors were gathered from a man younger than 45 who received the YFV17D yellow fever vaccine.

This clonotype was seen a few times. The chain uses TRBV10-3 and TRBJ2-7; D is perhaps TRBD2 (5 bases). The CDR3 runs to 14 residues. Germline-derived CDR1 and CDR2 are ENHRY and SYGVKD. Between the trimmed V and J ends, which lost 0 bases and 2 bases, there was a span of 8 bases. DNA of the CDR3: TGTGCCATCAGTGAGTCCGGGGTCCCCTACGAGCAGTACTTC. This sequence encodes CAISESGVPYEQYF.

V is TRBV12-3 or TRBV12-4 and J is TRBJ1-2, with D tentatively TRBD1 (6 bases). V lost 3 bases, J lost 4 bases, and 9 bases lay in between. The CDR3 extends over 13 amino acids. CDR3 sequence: CASSLIRGYGYTF. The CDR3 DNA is TGTGCCAGCAGTTTGATCAGGGGCTATGGCTACACCTTC.

CDR3 sequence reads: CATSDPQVGGRDEQFF. The CDR3 bases are TGTGCCACCAGTGACCCCCAAGTCGGGGGGCGAGATGAGCAGTTCTTC. This chain uses TRBV24-1 with TRBJ2-1, with D perhaps matching TRBD2 (7 bases). Germline loops: CDR1 KGHDR, CDR2 SFDVKD. There are 16 residues in the CDR3. V was shortened by 4 bases and J by 8 bases, with 20 bases between the two germline ends.